This T cell receptor beta chain was recorded in a study of T cell responses to AZD1222 COVID-19 vaccine. Germline V gene sequence: CDR1 SEHNR, CDR2 FQNEAQ (reference sequence). V was pared by 9 bases and J by 5 bases, with 20 bases between. This CDR3 is built from 14 residues. This clone has just a few counts. Assay: immunoSEQ multiplex PCR; the TCRdb copy retains only in-frame clones and omits some. The table records about 120,000 clones, less than 95% of them present only once. This receptor was obtained from an adult in good health. The rearrangement joins TRBV7-9 to TRBJ2-7; D remains ambiguous. The sequencing here drew on peripheral blood, taken on day 0 of AZD1222 vaccination. The CDR3 region is CASSEVGRGHEQYF. The CDR3 DNA is TGTGCCAGTTCGGAAGTGGGCCGCGGCCACGAGCAGTACTTC. The full variable domain, completed using reference TRBV7-9 and TRBJ2-7, is DTGVSQNPRHKITKRGQNVTFRCDPISEHNRLYWYRQTLGQGPEFLTYFQNEAQLEKSRLLSDRFSAERPKGSFSTLEIQRTEQGDSAMYLCASSEVGRGHEQYFGPGTRLTVT.